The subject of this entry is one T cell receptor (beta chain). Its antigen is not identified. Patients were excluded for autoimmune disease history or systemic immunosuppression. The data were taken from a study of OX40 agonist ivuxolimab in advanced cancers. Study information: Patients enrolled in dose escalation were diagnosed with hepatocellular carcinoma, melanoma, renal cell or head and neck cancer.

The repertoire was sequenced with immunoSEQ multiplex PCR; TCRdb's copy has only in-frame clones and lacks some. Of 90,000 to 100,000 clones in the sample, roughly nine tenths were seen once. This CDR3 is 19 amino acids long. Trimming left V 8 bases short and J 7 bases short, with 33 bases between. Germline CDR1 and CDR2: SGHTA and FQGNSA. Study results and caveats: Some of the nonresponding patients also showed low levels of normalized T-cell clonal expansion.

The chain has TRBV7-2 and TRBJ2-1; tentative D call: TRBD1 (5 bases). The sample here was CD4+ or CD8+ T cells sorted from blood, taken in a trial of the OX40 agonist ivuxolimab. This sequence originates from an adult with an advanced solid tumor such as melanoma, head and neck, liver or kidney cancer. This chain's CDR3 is CASLKQDQSAAHIFNEQFF. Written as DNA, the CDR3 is TGTGCCAGCCTAAAACAGGACCAAAGTGCAGCCCATATTTTTAATGAGCAGTTCTTC.